The rows below give T cell receptor beta chains drawn from one sample of a study of blood T cell repertoires in COVID-19. Only in-frame clones appear in the TCRdb table, and some are missing; sequencing was by immunoSEQ multiplex PCR. The sample contains around 280,000 clones, just under 85% of which appear only once. Sequences were obtained from peripheral blood. The receptor source for this set is a woman aged 50 to 65 with active or convalescent COVID-19. The CDR3 runs from the conserved cysteine through the conserved F or W. Fields, in order: CDR3 length, D gene, V gene, clone size, J gene, CDR3 protein, CDR3 DNA. A D gene is named only where the DNA matches it firmly. Size values are once, few and many counts, or a class for expanded clones, and some rows have none.

13	TRBD2	TRBV18	NA	TRBJ2-1	CASSPNSGGEQFF	TGTGCCAGCTCACCAAACTCGGGAGGCGAGCAGTTCTTC
13	NA	TRBV5-8	NA	TRBJ1-2	CASSFRFVGIHTF	TGTGCCAGCAGCTTTAGGTTCGTCGGGATTCACACCTTC
14	NA	TRBV3-1/TRBV3-2	NA	TRBJ1-2	CASSQRGGVYGYTF	TGTGCCAGCAGCCAAAGGGGGGGCGTCTATGGCTACACCTTC
16	TRBD2	TRBV3-1/TRBV3-2	NA	TRBJ2-7	CASSQDRLAGSYEQYF	TGTGCCAGCAGCCAAGACAGACTAGCGGGCTCCTACGAGCAGTACTTC
13	TRBD2	TRBV12-3/TRBV12-4	NA	TRBJ2-1	CASSLSGRLLAFF	TGTGCCAGCAGTTTAAGCGGGAGGCTTCTAGCGTTCTTC
16	TRBD2	TRBV7-9	NA	TRBJ2-5	CASSLRLTSGIETQYF	TGTGCCAGCAGCTTAAGGTTAACTAGCGGGATAGAGACCCAGTACTTC
14	TRBD1	TRBV19	few	TRBJ1-6	CASSRRDSNSPLHF	TGTGCCAGTAGTCGAAGGGACAGTAATTCACCCCTCCACTTT
16	TRBD2	TRBV10-2	NA	TRBJ2-1	CASTELAGVLDNEQFF	TGCGCCAGCACGGAACTAGCGGGAGTTCTCGACAATGAGCAGTTCTTC
16	TRBD2	TRBV6-5	NA	TRBJ2-3	CASSFGLAGGIDTQYF	TGTGCCAGCAGTTTTGGACTAGCGGGAGGGATAGATACGCAGTATTTT
11	NA	TRBV20-1	NA	TRBJ1-1	CSARRDTEAFF	TGCAGTGCTAGACGGGACACTGAAGCTTTCTTT
13	NA	TRBV28	NA	TRBJ2-1	CASSPISDNEQFF	TGTGCCAGCAGTCCCATTAGCGACAATGAGCAGTTCTTC
16	TRBD2	TRBV4-1	NA	TRBJ2-1	CASSQDKLAPYNEQFF	TGCGCCAGCAGCCAAGATAAACTAGCGCCCTACAATGAGCAGTTCTTC
13	NA	TRBV13	NA	TRBJ2-1	CASSFGGNNEQFF	TGTGCCAGCAGCTTCGGGGGAAACAATGAGCAGTTCTTC
16	NA	TRBV19	once	TRBJ2-5	CASSAASRAAGETQYF	TGTGCCAGTAGCGCGGCCTCCAGGGCAGCTGGGGAGACCCAGTACTTC
21	TRBD2	TRBV4-2	NA	TRBJ2-3	CASSRNPGLAGKLGNTDTQYF	TGTGCCAGCAGCCGTAACCCGGGACTAGCGGGTAAACTAGGTAACACAGATACGCAGTATTTT
14	TRBD1	TRBV23-1	NA	TRBJ1-1	CASSRTGGPTEAFF	TGCGCCAGCAGTAGGACAGGGGGCCCAACTGAAGCTTTCTTT
13	NA	TRBV10-3	NA	TRBJ1-5	CAIRRGSNQPQHF	TGTGCCATCAGGCGGGGCAGCAATCAGCCCCAGCATTTT
17	NA	TRBV7-6	NA	TRBJ2-2	CASSLGRTGANTGELFF	TGTGCCAGCAGCTTAGGAAGGACGGGGGCGAACACCGGGGAGCTGTTTTTT
16	TRBD2	TRBV19	NA	TRBJ2-5	CASSIDRGRARETQYF	TGTGCCAGTAGTATAGATCGCGGGAGGGCCAGGGAGACCCAGTACTTC
16	TRBD1	TRBV19	NA	TRBJ1-4	CASSMWGDRGDEKLFF	TGTGCCAGTAGTATGTGGGGAGACAGGGGAGATGAAAAACTGTTTTTT
16	NA	TRBV27	NA	TRBJ2-6	CASSIQGGAGANVLTF	TGTGCCAGCAGTATCCAGGGGGGCGCTGGGGCCAACGTCCTGACTTTC
13	NA	TRBV2	NA	TRBJ1-3	CASAQGSGNTIYF	TGTGCCAGTGCACAGGGCTCTGGAAACACCATATATTTT
16	TRBD2	TRBV29-1	once	TRBJ2-3	CSSGGGPPFSTDTQYF	TGCAGTTCGGGGGGAGGACCTCCCTTTAGCACAGATACGCAGTATTTT
18	TRBD2	TRBV7-9	NA	TRBJ2-7	CASSPSRTSNLPSYEQYF	TGTGCCAGCAGCCCAAGCCGGACTAGCAATCTCCCTTCTTACGAGCAGTACTTC
17	TRBD1	TRBV4-2	NA	TRBJ1-5	CASSQDRTGGLVQPQHF	TGTGCCAGCAGCCAAGATCGGACAGGGGGCTTGGTTCAGCCCCAGCATTTT
15	TRBD1	TRBV18	NA	TRBJ2-7	CASSPVRTGAYEQYF	TGTGCCAGCTCACCGGTTAGGACAGGGGCCTACGAGCAGTACTTC
14	NA	TRBV6-2/TRBV6-3	NA	TRBJ2-2	CASSYPSSGGELFF	TGTGCCAGCAGTTACCCTAGCAGTGGCGGGGAGCTGTTTTTT
14	TRBD1	TRBV15	NA	TRBJ2-7	CATSREYRGYEQYF	TGTGCCACCAGCAGAGAATACAGGGGGTACGAGCAGTACTTC
14	TRBD1	TRBV7-2	NA	TRBJ2-7	CASSLEGASGEQYF	TGTGCCAGCAGCTTAGAGGGGGCGTCAGGCGAGCAGTACTTC
15	NA	TRBV6-5	NA	TRBJ2-7	CASRPTGSPFYEQYF	TGTGCCAGCAGGCCTACAGGGTCCCCCTTCTACGAGCAGTACTTC
14	NA	TRBV6-6	NA	TRBJ1-5	CASSFIEGGVTQHF	TGTGCCAGCAGTTTCATCGAGGGGGGGGTAACCCAGCATTTT
16	NA	TRBV5-1	NA	TRBJ2-7	CASSLGLAEYSYEQYF	TGCGCCAGCAGCTTGGGGCTAGCTGAATATTCCTACGAGCAGTACTTC